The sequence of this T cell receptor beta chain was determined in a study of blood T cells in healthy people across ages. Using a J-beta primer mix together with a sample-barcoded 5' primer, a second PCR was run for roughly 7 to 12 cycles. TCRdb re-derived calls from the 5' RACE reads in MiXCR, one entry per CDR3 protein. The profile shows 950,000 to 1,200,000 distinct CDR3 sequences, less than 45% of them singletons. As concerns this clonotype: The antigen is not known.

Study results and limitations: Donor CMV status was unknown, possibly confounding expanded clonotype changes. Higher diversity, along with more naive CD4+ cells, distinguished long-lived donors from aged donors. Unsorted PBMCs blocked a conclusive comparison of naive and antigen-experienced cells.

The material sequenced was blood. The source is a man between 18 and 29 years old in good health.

The CDR3 nucleotides read TGCAGTGCTAGAGATCCGGGACACAAGTCTGAAGCTTTCTTT. Protein: CSARDPGHKSEAFF. The V gene is TRBV20-1, the J gene TRBJ1-1; D perhaps matches TRBD1 (6 bases). Trimming removed 0 bases at V and 6 bases at J, with 14 bases between. The germline V gene has CDR1 DFQATT and CDR2 SNEGSKA (reference sequence). The CDR3 loop spans 14 amino acids.